This T cell receptor (beta chain) was sequenced during a study of T cells in Graves' hyperthyroidism and ophthalmopathy (dated by TCRdb to between 2018 and 2021). Some background on the complete study: Peripheral blood samples were taken at the time of initial diagnosis, prior to any treatment. To identify distinguishing TCR V-J signatures, a discovery cohort of around 100 patients was used, comprising 43 with Graves' ophthalmopathy and roughly 60 with stable Graves' hyperthyroidism. The 95 to 100 discovery patients were randomly split 7:3 into training and test sets. After sampling, hyperthyroidism patients received methimazole starting at 30 mg daily, and ophthalmopathy patients received high-dose intravenous methylprednisolone. The paper describes TCR Vbeta CDR3 sequencing of 130 to 150 peripheral blood samples, made up of under 50 ophthalmopathy patients, more than 70 hyperthyroidism patients and 17 progressor patients. Prospective prediction of ophthalmopathy was tested in an independent validation cohort consisting of 18 hyperthyroidism patients and over 15 patients who later progressed to ophthalmopathy. In roughly six Graves' hyperthyroidism patients, the study also compared T-cell repertoires from thyroid tissue with T-cell repertoires from blood. General findings and caveats noted by the study authors: Blood samples also contained most of the expanded thyroid clonotypes (frequency above 0.001), which suggests that blood repertoires may reflect thyroid immune responses. A 13 V-J signature model separated ophthalmopathy from stable hyperthyroidism, with roughly 88% sensitivity and about 81% specificity in cross-validation and 80%/75% in testing. No statistical method was used to set the sample size in advance, and investigators knew the group allocation. In validation, the model predicted progression to ophthalmopathy with over 60% sensitivity and around 72% specificity, a median of approximately 6.5 months before onset.

The CDR3 spans 12 residues, from the cysteine through the phenylalanine. The read is trimmed to its CDR3 DNA, 36 bases read in frame from base 1. Trimming takes 3 bases from V and 8 bases from J, and the germline ends sit 10 bases apart. This clonotype has only a few counts. What this receptor recognizes is not known. The sample holds no much larger clone one base away, and base qualities are not on file. Stable Graves' hyperthyroidism was defined as no progression to ophthalmopathy during 18 months of follow-up. Hyperthyroidism patients were aged 18 to 65 years and newly diagnosed, with disease duration of less than 2 months. Patients with uncontrolled infections, other autoimmune diseases, pregnancy or lactation were excluded. Diagnoses were based on clinical symptoms, serum thyroxine and TRAb, thyroid ultrasound and orbital computed tomography. PBMCs were separated from under 12 ml of fresh peripheral blood using Ficoll-Paque density gradient centrifugation. Total RNA was extracted with Trizol reagent, and quality was checked on an Agilent 2100 Bioanalyzer.

The TCR beta CDR3 regions were amplified from RNA transcripts. The first round of RT-PCR for the TCR CDR3 was performed with the HTBI primer set and the Qiagen OneStep RT-PCR kit. Libraries were constructed in a second round of multiplex PCR, after which size selection and purification were carried out. Sequencing of the libraries was done on an Illumina HiSeq2000 using paired-end 100 bp reads. The authors processed their data as follows. SOAPnuke was used to process the raw data, throwing out any read that contained adapters or uncalled bases, had a mean Phred below 15, or lacked an exact constant-primer or identifier match. High-quality paired reads were merged with COPE v1.2.5, and unique nucleotide sequences were defined as clonotypes. MiTCR v1.1 was used to align clonotypes to the IMGT TRBV, TRBD and TRBJ reference segments. Analysis was restricted to V-J combinations with a frequency above 0.0001, which covered 98% to 99.2% of repertoires. The TCS score was defined as F50 (clonal expansion) divided by E x V (chaos), with BLOSUM62-based TCRdist calculated between CDR3 peptides within each V-J. Welch's t-statistics and random forest reduced 450 to 600 V-J features to about 13, which were used in a naive Bayes classifier (R e1071). The Morisita-Horn index was used to measure how similar the thyroid and blood repertoires were. In-frame beta chains were kept once TCRdb had trimmed the public reads at Q25 with fastp and called clones with MiXCR. Rows merge per CDR3 protein into single entries with the most common DNA and genes. In this record, the V and J calls reflect TCRdb's handling and not the investigators' own analysis. The sample records approximately 870,000 distinct CDR3 sequences, more than 30% of which are singletons. The ten largest clones add up to over 8% of the sample.

The receptor was isolated from a man aged 18-30 years with Graves' hyperthyroidism. Sequencing input: blood. The sequence links TRBV12-3 or TRBV12-4 to TRBJ1-2, with an unclear D gene assignment. CDR3 protein: CASSFFQSGYTF. The DNA sequence is TGTGCCAGCAGTTTCTTCCAATCCGGCTACACCTTC.